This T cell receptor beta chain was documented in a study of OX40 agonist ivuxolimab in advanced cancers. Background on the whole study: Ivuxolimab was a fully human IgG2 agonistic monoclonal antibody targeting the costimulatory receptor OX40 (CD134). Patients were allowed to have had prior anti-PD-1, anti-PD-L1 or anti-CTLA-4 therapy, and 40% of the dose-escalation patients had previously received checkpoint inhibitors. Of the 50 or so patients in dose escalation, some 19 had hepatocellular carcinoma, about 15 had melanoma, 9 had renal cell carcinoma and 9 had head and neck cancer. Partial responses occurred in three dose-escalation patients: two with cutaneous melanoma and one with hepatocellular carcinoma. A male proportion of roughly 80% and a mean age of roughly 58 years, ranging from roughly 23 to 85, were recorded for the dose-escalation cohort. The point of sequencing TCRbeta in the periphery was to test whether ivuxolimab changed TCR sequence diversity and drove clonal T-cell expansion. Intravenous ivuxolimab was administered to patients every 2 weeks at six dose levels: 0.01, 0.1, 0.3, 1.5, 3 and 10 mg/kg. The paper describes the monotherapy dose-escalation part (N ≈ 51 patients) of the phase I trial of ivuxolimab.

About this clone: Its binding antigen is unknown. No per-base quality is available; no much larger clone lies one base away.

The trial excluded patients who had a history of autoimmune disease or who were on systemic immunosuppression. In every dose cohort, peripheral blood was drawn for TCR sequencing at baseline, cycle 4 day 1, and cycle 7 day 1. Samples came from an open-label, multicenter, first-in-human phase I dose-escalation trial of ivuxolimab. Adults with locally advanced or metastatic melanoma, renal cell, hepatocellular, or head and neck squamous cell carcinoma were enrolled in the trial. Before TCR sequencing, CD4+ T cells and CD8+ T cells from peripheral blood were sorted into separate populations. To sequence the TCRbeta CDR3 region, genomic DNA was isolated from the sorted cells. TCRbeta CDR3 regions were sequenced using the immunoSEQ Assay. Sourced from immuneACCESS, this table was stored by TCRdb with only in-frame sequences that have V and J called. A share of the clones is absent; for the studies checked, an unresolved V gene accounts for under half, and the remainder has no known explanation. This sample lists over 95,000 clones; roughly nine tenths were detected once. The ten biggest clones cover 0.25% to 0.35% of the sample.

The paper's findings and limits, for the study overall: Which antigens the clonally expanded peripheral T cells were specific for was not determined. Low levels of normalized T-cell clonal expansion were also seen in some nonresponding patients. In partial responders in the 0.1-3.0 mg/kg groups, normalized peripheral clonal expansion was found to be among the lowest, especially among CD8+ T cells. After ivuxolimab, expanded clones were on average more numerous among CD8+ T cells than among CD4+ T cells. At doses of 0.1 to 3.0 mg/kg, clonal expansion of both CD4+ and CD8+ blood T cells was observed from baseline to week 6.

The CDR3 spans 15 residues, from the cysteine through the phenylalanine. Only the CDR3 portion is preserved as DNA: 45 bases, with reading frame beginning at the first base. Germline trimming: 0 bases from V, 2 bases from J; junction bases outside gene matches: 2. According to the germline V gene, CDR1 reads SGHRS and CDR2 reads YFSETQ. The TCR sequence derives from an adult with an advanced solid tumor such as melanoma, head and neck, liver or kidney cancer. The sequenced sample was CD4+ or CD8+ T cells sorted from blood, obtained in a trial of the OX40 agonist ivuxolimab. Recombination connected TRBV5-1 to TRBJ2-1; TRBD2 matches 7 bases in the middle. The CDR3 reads CASSLVSGTYNEQFF. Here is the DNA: TGCGCCAGCAGCTTGGTGAGCGGGACCTACAATGAGCAGTTCTTC. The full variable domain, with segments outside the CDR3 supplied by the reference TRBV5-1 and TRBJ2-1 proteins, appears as KAGVTQTPRYLIKTRGQQVTLSCSPISGHRSVSWYQQTPGQGLQFLFEYFSETQRNKGNFPGRFSGRQFSNSRSEMNVSTLELGDSALYLCASSLVSGTYNEQFFGPGTRLTVL.